The 23 T cell receptor beta chains listed next were all sequenced from one sample in a study of a mutant IDH1 vaccine in newly diagnosed glioma. Measured with immunoSEQ multiplex PCR; TCRdb has only the in-frame clones, and not every one. The table shows tens of thousands of clones, with about 90% occurring only once. These receptors' targets are unknown. Time point here: week 11, during vaccination. What each vaccine dose contained was 300 ug of mutant IDH1 20-mer peptide, accompanied by topical imiquimod. The starting material was PBMCs, obtained from a glioma patient whose treatment included an IDH1 peptide vaccine. Receptors originate from a young man with glioma.

The chain combines TRBV7-9 with TRBJ1-4, with 7 bases identical to TRBD1. The junction had 12 bases not matched to a gene; V was cut back by 7 bases and J by 4 bases. The CDR3 sequence is 16 residues long. CDR1 SEHNR and CDR2 FQNEAQ come from the germline V gene (reference sequence). CDR3 in amino acids: CASTSTGVGVNEKLFF. CDR3 sequence (DNA): TGTGCCAGCACCTCAACAGGGGTAGGAGTTAATGAAAAACTGTTTTTT.

V and J are TRBV4-3 and TRBJ2-7; 12 nucleotides match TRBD1. V shed 4 bases, J shed 3 bases, and the junction held 4 bases outside the gene matches. The CDR3 runs to 15 residues. Germline lookup yields CDR1 LGHNA and CDR2 YSLEER. The CDR3 DNA sequence: TGCGCCAGCAGCCCCGGGACAGGGGGCCTCTACGAGCAGTACTTC. This codes for CASSPGTGGLYEQYF.

The chain recombines TRBV19 with TRBJ1-2; tentatively, D is TRBD1 (5 bases). Trimming took 5 bases from V and 6 from J, leaving 16 bases between them. The CDR3 spans 14 residues. The germline V gene has CDR1 LNHDA and CDR2 SQIVND (reference sequence). The CDR3 region is CASSARDRVDGYTF. The CDR3 nucleotides are TGTGCCAGTAGTGCCCGGGACCGTGTCGATGGCTACACCTTC.

The chain joins TRBV6-6 to TRBJ1-2, with unresolved D. This CDR3 region has 13 residues. Trimming removed 2 bases at V and 4 bases at J, with 8 bases between. Germline CDR1 is MNHNY and CDR2 is SVGAGI (reference sequence). Here the CDR3 DNA reads TGTGCCAGCAGTTACCGGCAGGTCTATGGCTACACCTTC. Residues: CASSYRQVYGYTF.

This clone was detected a few times. The chain carries TRBV7-8 and TRBJ2-7; D unclear. Looked up from germline, CDR1 is SGHVS and CDR2 is FQNEAQ. V lost 4 bases and J lost 1, with 14 bases in between. The CDR3 extends over 15 amino acids. The CDR3 here is CASSSIIGYSYEQYF. In nucleotides, the CDR3 is TGTGCCAGCAGCTCGATTATAGGGTATTCCTACGAGCAGTACTTC.

The rearrangement uses TRBV27 and TRBJ1-1; possible D gene TRBD1, 6 bases. V was trimmed by 6 bases and J by 0 bases, leaving 20 bases between them. The CDR3 is 17 residues long. Germline assignment: CDR1 MNHEY and CDR2 SMNVEV (reference sequence). The CDR3 is CASRTSGALLMNTEAFF. DNA for the CDR3: TGTGCCAGCAGAACCTCAGGGGCCCTCCTTATGAACACTGAAGCTTTCTTT.

The genes are TRBV7-8 and TRBJ1-1; D is unresolved. Trimming removed 0 bases at V and 4 bases at J, with 9 bases between. Per germline, CDR1 SGHVS and CDR2 FQNEAQ. CDR3 length: 14 amino acids. CDR3 coding DNA: TGTGCCAGCAGCTTAGCGGCGCTCTTCACTGAAGCTTTCTTT. Amino acids: CASSLAALFTEAFF.

The genes are TRBV29-1 and TRBJ2-4; 12 positions agree with TRBD1. Germline assignment: CDR1 SQVTM and CDR2 ANQGSEA. There are 13 residues in the CDR3. The J segment lost 7 bases and the V segment lost 6 bases, leaving 4 bases of the junction unmatched. CDR3 sequence: CSVRDRGQNIQYF. The CDR3 region has the DNA TGCAGCGTCAGGGACAGGGGGCAGAACATTCAGTACTTC.

The chain employs TRBV4-2 and TRBJ2-5; 7 nucleotides line up with TRBD2. The ends lost 0 bases at V and 5 bases at J; junction bases unmatched: 6. CDR1 and CDR2 (germline): LGHNA, YNFKEQ. This CDR3 has 15 amino acids. The chain's CDR3 is CASSQDVGGPETQYF. For the CDR3, the DNA is TGTGCCAGCAGCCAAGATGTGGGAGGGCCGGAGACCCAGTACTTC.

The CDR3 loop is CASTGGLSSYEQYF. The DNA for the CDR3 is TGCGCCAGCACCGGAGGTCTATCCTCCTACGAGCAGTACTTC. The V and J genes are TRBV10-2 and TRBJ2-7, with D perhaps TRBD2 (5 bases). V was trimmed by 7 bases and J by 0 bases, leaving 13 bases between them. Germline loops: CDR1 WSHSY, CDR2 SAAADI. CDR3 size: 14 residues.

This chain connects TRBV2 to TRBJ1-1, with D possibly TRBD1 on 5 matching bases. With 2 bases removed from V and 3 bases from J, the gap between germline ends came to 10 bases. CDR3 length: 14 residues. Germline V gene sequence: CDR1 SNHLY, CDR2 FYNNEI. The DNA for the CDR3 is TGTGCCAGCAGTGAACGTGACAGCTACACTGAAGCTTTCTTT. Its protein is CASSERDSYTEAFF.

The CDR3 region is CASSFRDQETQYF. The CDR3 nucleotides read TGTGCCAGCAGTTTCCGGGACCAAGAGACCCAGTACTTC. This chain uses TRBV27 with TRBJ2-5; D uncertain. This CDR3 is built from 13 residues. Germline V gives CDR1 MNHEY, CDR2 SMNVEV (reference sequence). The germline V and J ends were trimmed by 3 bases and 0 bases, with 5 bases remaining between them.

The gene calls are TRBV9 and TRBJ1-1, with 10 bases identical to TRBD1. From germline, CDR1 is SGDLS and CDR2 YYNGEE. The CDR3 contains 14 residues. J gave up 5 bases and V 4 bases, and 5 bases lay outside the gene matches. The CDR3 sequence is CASSHGTGVTEAFF. The DNA of the CDR3 is TGTGCCAGCAGCCACGGGACAGGGGTGACTGAAGCTTTCTTT.

V and J are TRBV5-6 and TRBJ2-7, with a tentative D call TRBD2 (5 bases). V was trimmed by 3 bases and J by 2 bases, leaving 6 bases between them. Looked up from germline, CDR1 is SGHDT and CDR2 is YYEEEE. The CDR3 contains 12 residues. CDR3 loop: CASSSRAYEQYF. Written as DNA, the CDR3 is TGTGCCAGCAGCTCGAGGGCCTACGAGCAGTACTTC.

J is TRBJ2-7 and V is TRBV30, with 13 bases identical to TRBD2. The ends lost 3 bases at V and 3 bases at J; junction bases unmatched: 2. This CDR3 has 14 residues. Per the germline V gene, CDR1 is GTSNPN and CDR2 is SVGIG (reference sequence). The CDR3 loop reads CAWSGLAGDYEQYF. CDR3 in DNA: TGTGCCTGGAGCGGACTAGCGGGAGACTACGAGCAGTACTTC. The variable domain in full, with the rest retrieved from reference TRBV30 and TRBJ2-7, is SQTIHQWPATLVQPVGSPLSLECTVEGTSNPNLYWYRQAAGRGLQLLFYSVGIGQISSEVPQNLSASRPQDRQFILSSKKLLLSDSGFYLCAWSGLAGDYEQYFGPGTRLTVT.

The CDR3 spells CASSLYGGSMNTEAFF. The CDR3 DNA is TGTGCCAGCAGTTTATACGGGGGATCCATGAACACTGAAGCTTTCTTT. The rearrangement links TRBV27 to TRBJ1-1; TRBD1 is a possible D gene (5 bases). V was pared by 1 base and J by 0 bases, with 12 bases between. The CDR3 runs to 16 residues. CDR1 is MNHEY, CDR2 SMNVEV, per germline (reference sequence).

The chain carries TRBV9 and TRBJ1-1; D possibly corresponds to TRBD1 (5 bases). This CDR3 is 14 amino acids long. V was clipped by 0 bases and J by 10 bases, with 16 bases between them. Germline lookup yields CDR1 SGDLS and CDR2 YYNGEE. The CDR3 sequence is CASSVEERGRAAFF. The CDR3 nucleotides are TGTGCCAGCAGCGTAGAAGAACGGGGCCGCGCAGCTTTCTTT.

The J gene is TRBJ2-1, the V gene TRBV14, with a possible D match to TRBD1 (7 bases). Trimming took 8 bases from V and 4 from J, leaving 18 bases between them. CDR1 and CDR2 from the germline V gene are SGHDN and FVKESK. CDR3 size: 15 residues. For the CDR3, the DNA is TGTGCCAGCCGAAAGGGGGCTGGGGGGTACAATGAGCAGTTCTTC. Its translation: CASRKGAGGYNEQFF.

The chain uses TRBV7-2 and TRBJ2-1; D gene uncertain. Germline CDR1 reads SGHTA; CDR2 reads FQGNSA. The ends were cut back, 7 bases at V and 7 bases at J, with 11 bases in the middle. The CDR3 runs 12 residues. The DNA for the CDR3 is TGTGCCAGCACCACAAGTGTAAATGAGCAGTTCTTC. The encoded protein is CASTTSVNEQFF. Full variable domain (outside the CDR3, taken from reference TRBV7-2 and TRBJ2-1): GAGVSQSPSNKVTEKGKDVELRCDPISGHTALYWYRQSLGQGLEFLIYFQGNSAPDKSGLPSDRFSAERTGGSVSTLTIQRTQQEDSAVYLCASTTSVNEQFFGPGTRLTVL.

There are a few counts of this clone. The CDR3 DNA is TGTGCCAGCAGCTTAGGCGTAATTGTTGGTGGCTACACCTTC. Translating it yields CASSLGVIVGGYTF. The V and J genes are TRBV7-2 and TRBJ1-2, with D unclear. The CDR3 totals 14 residues. V was pared by 1 base and J by 7 bases, with 13 bases between. Germline CDR1 is SGHTA and CDR2 is FQGNSA.

The rearrangement links TRBV7-6 to TRBJ2-3; a possible D gene is TRBD1 (6 bases). Germline CDR1 SGHVS, CDR2 FNYEAQ. With 1 base removed from V and 0 bases from J, the gap between germline ends came to 14 bases. This CDR3 has 17 residues. The CDR3, as DNA: TGTGCCAGCAGCTTAGGACAGGACCTAACTAGCACAGATACGCAGTATTTT. It translates to CASSLGQDLTSTDTQYF.

V usage is TRBV27 and J usage is TRBJ2-7; TRBD1 is a possible D gene (7 bases). V lost 8 bases, J lost 3 bases, and 17 bases lay in between. Per germline, CDR1 MNHEY and CDR2 SMNVEV (reference sequence). The CDR3 loop spans 14 amino acids. The CDR3 DNA sequence: TGTGCCAGCGCCTTAACGCAGGGGGGCTACGAGCAGTACTTC. Amino acid sequence: CASALTQGGYEQYF.

The chain links TRBV5-4 to TRBJ1-2; D gene unclear. This CDR3 region has 16 residues. Trimming removed 4 bases from V and 8 bases from J, with 24 bases in between. The germline V gene has CDR1 SGHNT and CDR2 YYREEE (reference sequence). The CDR3 sequence is CASSPRGGVLLSGYTF. CDR3 nucleotides: TGTGCCAGCAGCCCGCGAGGCGGGGTGTTATTGTCCGGCTACACCTTC.